This T cell receptor beta chain emerged from a study of T cells in Graves' hyperthyroidism and ophthalmopathy. RNA transcripts served as the template for amplifying TCR beta CDR3 regions. HTBI primers were employed in a first-round RT-PCR of the TCR CDR3. In TCRdb, the multiplex PCR reads were re-called with MiXCR into one record per CDR3 protein. Among around 34,000 distinct CDR3 sequences listed, roughly half were seen once. The CDR3 is 14 amino acids. Germline CDR1 and CDR2: MNHNY and SVGAGI (reference sequence). The V end was cut by 1 base, the J end by 3 bases, with 9 bases between. This clonotype was observed many times.

This TCR came from a woman aged 40 to 50 with Graves' ophthalmopathy. The chain joins TRBV6-6 to TRBJ1-1; a weak D match, TRBD1 (5 bases). Sequencing was done on a sample of blood. The CDR3: CASSYYGTDTEAFF. Here the CDR3 DNA reads TGTGCCAGCAGTTACTACGGGACCGACACTGAAGCTTTCTTT.